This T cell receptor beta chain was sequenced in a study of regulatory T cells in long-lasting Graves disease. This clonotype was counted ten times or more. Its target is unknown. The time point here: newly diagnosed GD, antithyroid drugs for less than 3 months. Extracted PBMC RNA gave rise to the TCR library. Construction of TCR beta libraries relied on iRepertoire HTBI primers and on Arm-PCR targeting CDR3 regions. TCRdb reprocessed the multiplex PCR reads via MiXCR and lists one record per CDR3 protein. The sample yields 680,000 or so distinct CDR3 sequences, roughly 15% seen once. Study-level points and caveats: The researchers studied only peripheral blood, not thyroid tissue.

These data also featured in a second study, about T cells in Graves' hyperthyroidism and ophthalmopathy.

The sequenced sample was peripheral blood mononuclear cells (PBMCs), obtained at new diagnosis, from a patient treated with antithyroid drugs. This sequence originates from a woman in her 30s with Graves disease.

CDR3 loop: CASGGDYGEQYF. The CDR3 DNA reads TGTGCCAGCGGGGGAGATTACGGCGAGCAGTACTTC. The chain couples TRBV12-3 or TRBV12-4 to TRBJ2-7; D may match TRBD1 or TRBD2 (5 bases each). This CDR3 has 12 amino acids. V gave up 8 bases and J gave up 6 bases, with 14 bases separating them.